The present T cell receptor (beta chain) was sequenced within a study of blood T cell repertoires in COVID-19. About the study: Researchers got acute and convalescent COVID-19 samples from the United States, Italy and Spain.

Enrolment of Seattle patients took place during active infection, and they were followed longitudinally. This CDR3 has 15 residues. The junction had 6 bases not matched to a gene; V was cut back by 5 bases and J by 3 bases. Germline loops: CDR1 MNHNY, CDR2 SVGAGI (reference sequence). Per the original methods: Amplification with reference gene primers provided the estimates of nucleated cell counts. Sequencing used immunoSEQ multiplex PCR; TCRdb keeps in-frame clones, though not all of them. For V, J and clone size, that table is used; D and trimming come from the DNA. Of around 200,000 clones listed, around 80% are singletons.

The chain carries TRBV6-6 and TRBJ2-2, with 7 bases lining up with TRBD1. Material: peripheral blood. This TCR was recovered from a middle-aged woman with COVID-19, enrolled during active disease. CDR3 sequence (DNA): TGTGCCAGCAGTCCTAGACAGGGTTACACCGGGGAGCTGTTTTTT. It specifies CASSPRQGYTGELFF.